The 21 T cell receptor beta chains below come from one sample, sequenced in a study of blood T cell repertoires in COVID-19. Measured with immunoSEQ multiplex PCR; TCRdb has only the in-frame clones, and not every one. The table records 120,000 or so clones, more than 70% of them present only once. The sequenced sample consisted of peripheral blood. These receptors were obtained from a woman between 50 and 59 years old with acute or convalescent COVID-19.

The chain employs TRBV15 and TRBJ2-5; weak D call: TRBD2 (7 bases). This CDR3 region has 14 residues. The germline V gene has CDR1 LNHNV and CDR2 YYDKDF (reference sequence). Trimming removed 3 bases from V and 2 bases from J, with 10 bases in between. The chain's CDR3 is CATSRGGQQETQYF. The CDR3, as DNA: TGTGCCACCAGCAGGGGGGGGCAGCAAGAGACCCAGTACTTC.

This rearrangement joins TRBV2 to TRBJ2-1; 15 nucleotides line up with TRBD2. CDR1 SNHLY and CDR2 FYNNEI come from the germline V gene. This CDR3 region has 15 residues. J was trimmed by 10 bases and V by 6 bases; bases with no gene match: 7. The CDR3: CASRGTSGRRGEQFF. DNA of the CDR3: TGTGCCAGCAGGGGGACTAGCGGGAGGCGAGGGGAGCAGTTCTTC.

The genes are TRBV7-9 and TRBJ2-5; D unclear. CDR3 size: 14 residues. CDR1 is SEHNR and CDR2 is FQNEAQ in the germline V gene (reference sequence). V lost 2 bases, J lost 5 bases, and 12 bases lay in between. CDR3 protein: CASSLLTRWETQYF. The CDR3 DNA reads TGTGCCAGCAGCTTATTGACGCGGTGGGAGACCCAGTACTTC.

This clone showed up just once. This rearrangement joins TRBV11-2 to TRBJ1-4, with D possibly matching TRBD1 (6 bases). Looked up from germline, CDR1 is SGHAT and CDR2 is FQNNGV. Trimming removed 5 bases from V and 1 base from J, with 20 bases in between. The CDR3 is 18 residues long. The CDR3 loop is CASSPGRGGWGTNEKLFF. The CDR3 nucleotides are TGTGCCAGCAGCCCAGGGCGCGGGGGCTGGGGAACTAATGAAAAACTGTTTTTT.

The CDR3 nucleotides are TGTGCCAGCAGTCTAGGGGGCCCTCAGCCCCAGCATTTT. Amino acids: CASSLGGPQPQHF. The chain links TRBV28 to TRBJ1-5; 7 positions match TRBD1. This CDR3 region has 13 residues. The ends lost 5 bases at V and 6 bases at J; junction bases unmatched: 4. Germline lookup yields CDR1 MDHEN and CDR2 SYDVKM.

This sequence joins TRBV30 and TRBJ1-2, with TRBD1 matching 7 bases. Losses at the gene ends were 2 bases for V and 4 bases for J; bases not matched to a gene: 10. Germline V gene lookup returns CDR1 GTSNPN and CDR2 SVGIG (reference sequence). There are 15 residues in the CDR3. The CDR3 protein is CAWSLFRRGLYGYTF. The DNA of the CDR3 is TGTGCCTGGAGTTTATTCAGGAGGGGGCTCTATGGCTACACCTTC.

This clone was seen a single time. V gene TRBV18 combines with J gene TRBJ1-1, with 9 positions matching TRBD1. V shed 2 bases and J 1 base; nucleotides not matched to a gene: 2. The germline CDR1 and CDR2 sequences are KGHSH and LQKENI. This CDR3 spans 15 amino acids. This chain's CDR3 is CASSPGTGKNTEAFF. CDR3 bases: TGTGCCAGCTCACCAGGGACAGGGAAGAACACTGAAGCTTTCTTT.

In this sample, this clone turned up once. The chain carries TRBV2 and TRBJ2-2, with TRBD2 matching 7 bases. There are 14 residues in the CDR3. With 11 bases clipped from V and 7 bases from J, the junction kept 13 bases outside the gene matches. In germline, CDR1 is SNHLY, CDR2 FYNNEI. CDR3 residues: CASGREGRFGELFF. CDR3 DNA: TGTGCCTCGGGGAGGGAGGGGCGCTTCGGGGAGCTGTTTTTT.

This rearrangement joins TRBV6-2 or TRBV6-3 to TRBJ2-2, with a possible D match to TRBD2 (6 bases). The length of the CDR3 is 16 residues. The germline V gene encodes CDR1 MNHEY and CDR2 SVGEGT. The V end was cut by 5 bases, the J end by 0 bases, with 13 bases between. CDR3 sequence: CASSVRGSPNTGELFF. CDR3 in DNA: TGTGCCAGCAGTGTGCGGGGCTCGCCGAACACCGGGGAGCTGTTTTTT.

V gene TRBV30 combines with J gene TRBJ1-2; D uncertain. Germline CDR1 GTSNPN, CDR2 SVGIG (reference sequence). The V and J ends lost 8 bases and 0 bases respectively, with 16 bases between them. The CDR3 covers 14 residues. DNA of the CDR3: TGTGCCGCCCACTTGGAGGGCGCTAACTATGGCTACACCTTC. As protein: CAAHLEGANYGYTF.

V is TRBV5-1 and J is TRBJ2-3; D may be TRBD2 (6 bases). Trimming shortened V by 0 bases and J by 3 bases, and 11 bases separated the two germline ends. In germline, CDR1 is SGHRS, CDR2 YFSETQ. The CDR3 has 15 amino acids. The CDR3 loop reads CASSLAAGRTDTQYF. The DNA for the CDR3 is TGCGCCAGCAGCTTGGCGGCGGGGAGGACAGATACGCAGTATTTT.

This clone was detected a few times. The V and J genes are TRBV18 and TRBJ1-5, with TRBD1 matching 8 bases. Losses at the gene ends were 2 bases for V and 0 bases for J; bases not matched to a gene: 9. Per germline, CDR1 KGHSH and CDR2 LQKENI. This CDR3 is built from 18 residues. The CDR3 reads CASSPNSGGDYSNQPQHF. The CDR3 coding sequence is TGTGCCAGCTCACCAAATTCAGGGGGCGACTATAGCAATCAGCCCCAGCATTTT.

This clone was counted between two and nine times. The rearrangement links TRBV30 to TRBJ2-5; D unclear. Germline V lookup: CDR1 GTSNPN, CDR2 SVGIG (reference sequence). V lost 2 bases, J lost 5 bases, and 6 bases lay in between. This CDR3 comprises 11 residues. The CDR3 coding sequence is TGTGCCTGGAGTTTCTTTGAGACCCAGTACTTC. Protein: CAWSFFETQYF.

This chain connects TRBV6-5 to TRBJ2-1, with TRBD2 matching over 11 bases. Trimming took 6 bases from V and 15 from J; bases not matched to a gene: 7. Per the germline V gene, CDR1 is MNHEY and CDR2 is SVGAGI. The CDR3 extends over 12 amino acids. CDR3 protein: CASSRTSGSTFF. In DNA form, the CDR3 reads TGTGCCAGCAGCCGCACTAGCGGGAGTACGTTCTTC.

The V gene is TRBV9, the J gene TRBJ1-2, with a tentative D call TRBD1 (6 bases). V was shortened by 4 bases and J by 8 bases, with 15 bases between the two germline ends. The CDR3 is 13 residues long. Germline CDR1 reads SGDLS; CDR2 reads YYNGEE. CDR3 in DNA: TGTGCCAGCAGCCCCTCGGCAGGGGAAGGCTACACCTTC. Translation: CASSPSAGEGYTF.

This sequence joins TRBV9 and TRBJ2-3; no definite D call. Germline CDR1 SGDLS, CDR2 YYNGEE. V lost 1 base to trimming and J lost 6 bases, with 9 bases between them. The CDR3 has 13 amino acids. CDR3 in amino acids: CASSVTGGDTQYF. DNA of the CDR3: TGTGCCAGCAGCGTAACGGGTGGGGATACGCAGTATTTT. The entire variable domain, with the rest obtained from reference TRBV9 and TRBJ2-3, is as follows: DSGVTQTPKHLITATGQRVTLRCSPRSGDLSVYWYQQSLDQGLQFLIQYYNGEERAKGNILERFSAQQFPDLHSELNLSSLELGDSALYFCASSVTGGDTQYFGPGTRLTVL.

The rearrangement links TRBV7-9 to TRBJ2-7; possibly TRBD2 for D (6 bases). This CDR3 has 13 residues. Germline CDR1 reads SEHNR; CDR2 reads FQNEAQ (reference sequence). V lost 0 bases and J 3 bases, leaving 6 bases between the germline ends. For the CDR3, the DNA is TGTGCCAGCAGCTTAGCGGGACTCTACGAGCAGTACTTC. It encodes CASSLAGLYEQYF. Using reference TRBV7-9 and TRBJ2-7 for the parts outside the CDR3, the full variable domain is DTGVSQNPRHKITKRGQNVTFRCDPISEHNRLYWYRQTLGQGPEFLTYFQNEAQLEKSRLLSDRFSAERPKGSFSTLEIQRTEQGDSAMYLCASSLAGLYEQYFGPGTRLTVT.

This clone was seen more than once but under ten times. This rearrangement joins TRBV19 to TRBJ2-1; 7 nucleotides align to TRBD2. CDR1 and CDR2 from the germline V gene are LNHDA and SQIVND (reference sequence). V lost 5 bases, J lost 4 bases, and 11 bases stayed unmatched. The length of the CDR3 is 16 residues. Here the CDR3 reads CASSGRGLSGYNEQFF. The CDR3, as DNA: TGTGCCAGTAGTGGGAGGGGCCTTTCGGGGTACAATGAGCAGTTCTTC.

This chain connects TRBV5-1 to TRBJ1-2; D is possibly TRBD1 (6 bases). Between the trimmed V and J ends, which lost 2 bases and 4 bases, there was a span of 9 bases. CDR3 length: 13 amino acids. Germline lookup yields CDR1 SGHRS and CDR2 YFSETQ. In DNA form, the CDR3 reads TGCGCCAGCAGCTTCACAGGGAGCTATGGCTACACCTTC. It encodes CASSFTGSYGYTF.

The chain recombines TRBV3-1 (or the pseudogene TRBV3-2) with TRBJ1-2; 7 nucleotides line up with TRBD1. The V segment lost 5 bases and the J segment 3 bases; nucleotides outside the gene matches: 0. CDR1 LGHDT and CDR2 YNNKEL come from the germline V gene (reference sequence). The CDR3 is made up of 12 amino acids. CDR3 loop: CASSGTDYGYTF. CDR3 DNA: TGTGCCAGCAGCGGGACAGACTATGGCTACACCTTC.

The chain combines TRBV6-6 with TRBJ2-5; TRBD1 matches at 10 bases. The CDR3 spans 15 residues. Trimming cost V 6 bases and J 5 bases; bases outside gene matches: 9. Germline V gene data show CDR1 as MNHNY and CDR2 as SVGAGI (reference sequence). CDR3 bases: TGTGCCAGCAGGTTCCGGGACAGGGGACGCGAGACCCAGTACTTC. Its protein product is CASRFRDRGRETQYF.